This T cell receptor (beta chain) came from a study of cytomegalovirus exposure and HLA in healthy donors. Primers for the PCR totalled 60 Vbeta and 13 Jbeta. Per the original data handling: A follow-up analysis tallied around 80 million unique TCR beta chains, roughly 11 million shared. Sequencing used immunoSEQ multiplex PCR; TCRdb keeps in-frame clones, though not all of them. V and J calls and clone size follow that table, whereas D and trimming were derived from the DNA. Here the sample spans 150,000 to 200,000 clones, approximately 83% being singletons. This CDR3 is built from 13 residues. CDR1 and CDR2 from the germline V gene are MNHNS and SASEGT. Trimming removed 6 bases at V and 6 bases at J, with 14 bases between. General study points: As a later analysis revealed, the rate of TCR association differed by HLA locus, with DRB1 most and HLA-C fewest. Cytomegalovirus status was reportedly diagnosed by the classifier with high sensitivity and specificity. With later analysis, a missense DCLRE1C variant became linked to TCR beta V- and J-gene trimming.

Comment on this clone: Its antigen is unidentified.

The J gene is TRBJ1-2, the V gene TRBV6-1, with D possibly matching TRBD1 (6 bases). The sequenced sample was PBMCs. This receptor was identified in a young woman in good health and CMV-seronegative. CDR3 protein: CASSRTEVDGYTF. The CDR3 DNA follows: TGTGCCAGCAGCCGGACAGAGGTGGATGGCTACACCTTC.